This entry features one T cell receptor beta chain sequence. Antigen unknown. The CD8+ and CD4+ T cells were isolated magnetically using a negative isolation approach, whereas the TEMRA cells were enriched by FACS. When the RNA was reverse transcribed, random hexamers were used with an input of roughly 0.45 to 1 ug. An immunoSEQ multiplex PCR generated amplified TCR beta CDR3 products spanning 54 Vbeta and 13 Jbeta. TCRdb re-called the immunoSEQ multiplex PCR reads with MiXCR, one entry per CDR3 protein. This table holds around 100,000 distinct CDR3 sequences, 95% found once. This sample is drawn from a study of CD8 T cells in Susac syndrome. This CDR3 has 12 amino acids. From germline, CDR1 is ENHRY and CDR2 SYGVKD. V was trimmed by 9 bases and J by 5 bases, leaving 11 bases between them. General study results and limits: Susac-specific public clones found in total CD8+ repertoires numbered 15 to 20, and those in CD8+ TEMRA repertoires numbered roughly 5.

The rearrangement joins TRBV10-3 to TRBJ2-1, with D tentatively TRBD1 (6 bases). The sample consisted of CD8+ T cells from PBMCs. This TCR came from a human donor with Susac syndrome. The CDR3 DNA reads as TGTGCCATAGAGGACAGAAACAATGAGCAGTTCTTC. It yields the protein CAIEDRNNEQFF.